This is a list of T cell receptor beta chains from one sample in a study of T cell repertoires in cytomegalovirus infection. These receptors' targets are unknown. TCRdb passed the reads through MiXCR, listing each CDR3 protein once. This table holds around 750,000 distinct CDR3 sequences, about 33% found once. The sample consisted of cultured CD8+ T cells from PBMCs, taken from culture after CMV antigen stimulation. These receptors all stem from a human donor in good health (CMV status not recorded). Some clones in this sample may be carry-over from other donors' samples. CDR3s include the opening cysteine and the closing phenylalanine or tryptophan. D genes are given only for firm matches. Clone size is given for some rows only: seen once, a few or many times, or a class if the clone is expanded.

D gene: -; V gene: TRBV7-4; J gene: TRBJ1-5; clone size: -; CDR3 protein: CASSSYSGRGDQPQHF; CDR3 DNA: TGTGCCAGCAGCTCGTATTCAGGTAGGGGAGATCAGCCCCAGCATTTT
D gene: -; V gene: TRBV5-5; J gene: TRBJ2-2; clone size: -; CDR3 protein: CASAETDPGELFF; CDR3 DNA: TGTGCCAGCGCAGAGACCGACCCAGGGGAGCTGTTTTTT
D gene: -; V gene: TRBV20-1; J gene: TRBJ2-3; clone size: few; CDR3 protein: CSDGGAGLTDTQYF; CDR3 DNA: TGCAGTGACGGTGGAGCAGGTTTGACAGATACGCAGTATTTT
D gene: -; V gene: TRBV28; J gene: TRBJ1-1; clone size: -; CDR3 protein: CASSLYPSWTEAFF; CDR3 DNA: TGTGCCAGCAGTTTATACCCCAGTTGGACTGAAGCTTTCTTT
D gene: -; V gene: TRBV25-1; J gene: TRBJ2-1; clone size: -; CDR3 protein: CASSETLNEQFF; CDR3 DNA: TGTGCCAGCAGTGAGACTTTGAATGAGCAGTTCTTC
D gene: TRBD2; V gene: TRBV20-1; J gene: TRBJ2-1; clone size: -; CDR3 protein: CSASTSGGQSSYNEQFF; CDR3 DNA: TGCAGTGCGTCGACTAGCGGGGGGCAGAGCTCCTACAATGAGCAGTTCTTC
D gene: -; V gene: TRBV18; J gene: TRBJ2-1; clone size: once; CDR3 protein: CASSPRLTLYNEQFF; CDR3 DNA: TGTGCCAGCTCACCACGACTAACGCTCTACAATGAGCAGTTCTTC
D gene: -; V gene: TRBV12-5; J gene: TRBJ2-3; clone size: many; CDR3 protein: CASGSETPGEFGTDTQYF; CDR3 DNA: TGTGCTAGTGGTTCCGAGACTCCAGGGGAATTTGGCACAGATACGCAGTATTTT
D gene: -; V gene: TRBV29-1; J gene: TRBJ2-3; clone size: -; CDR3 protein: CSVFGQGRTDTQYF; CDR3 DNA: TGCAGCGTTTTTGGCCAGGGGCGTACAGATACGCAGTATTTT
D gene: -; V gene: TRBV14; J gene: TRBJ2-7; clone size: -; CDR3 protein: CASSQALGTYEQYF; CDR3 DNA: TGTGCCAGCAGCCAAGCGTTAGGGACTTACGAGCAGTACTTC
D gene: TRBD2; V gene: TRBV19; J gene: TRBJ2-6; clone size: -; CDR3 protein: CASSPLGGGASGANVLTF; CDR3 DNA: TGTGCCAGTAGCCCCCTCGGCGGGGGGGCCTCTGGGGCCAACGTCCTGACTTTC
D gene: -; V gene: TRBV4-1; J gene: TRBJ2-2; clone size: -; CDR3 protein: CASSRGTGAGELFF; CDR3 DNA: TGCGCCAGCAGCCGAGGAACTGGGGCCGGGGAGCTGTTTTTT
D gene: -; V gene: TRBV5-4; J gene: TRBJ1-1; clone size: few; CDR3 protein: CASSPEEGLTEAFF; CDR3 DNA: TGTGCCAGCAGCCCGGAGGAGGGGTTAACTGAAGCTTTCTTT
D gene: -; V gene: TRBV18; J gene: TRBJ1-1; clone size: -; CDR3 protein: CASSPPGGVTEAFF; CDR3 DNA: TGTGCCAGCTCACCCCCGGGGGGCGTAACTGAAGCTTTCTTT
D gene: -; V gene: TRBV6-1; J gene: TRBJ1-1; clone size: -; CDR3 protein: CASKDNALLNTEAFF; CDR3 DNA: TGTGCCAGCAAAGATAATGCCCTTTTGAACACTGAAGCTTTCTTT
D gene: TRBD1; V gene: TRBV6-8; J gene: TRBJ2-1; clone size: -; CDR3 protein: CASSYRDRGRVEQFF; CDR3 DNA: TGTGCCAGCAGTTACAGGGACAGGGGGCGTGTTGAGCAGTTCTTC
D gene: TRBD1; V gene: TRBV7-8; J gene: TRBJ2-7; clone size: many; CDR3 protein: CASSTADRAYEQYF; CDR3 DNA: TGTGCCAGCAGCACGGCGGACAGGGCGTACGAGCAGTACTTC
D gene: -; V gene: TRBV9; J gene: TRBJ2-3; clone size: -; CDR3 protein: CASSVSDFTDTQYF; CDR3 DNA: TGTGCCAGCAGCGTATCGGATTTCACAGATACGCAGTATTTT
D gene: -; V gene: TRBV24-1; J gene: TRBJ1-2; clone size: -; CDR3 protein: CATSDLYLGRLFF; CDR3 DNA: TGTGCCACCAGTGATTTATATTTGGGACGGCTCTTCTTC
D gene: TRBD1; V gene: TRBV2; J gene: TRBJ2-3; clone size: -; CDR3 protein: CASFLKDRPSTDTQYF; CDR3 DNA: TGTGCAAGCTTCTTAAAGGACAGGCCTAGCACAGATACGCAGTATTTT
D gene: TRBD1; V gene: TRBV12-3/TRBV12-4; J gene: TRBJ1-1; clone size: few; CDR3 protein: CASSSTGVAAEAFF; CDR3 DNA: TGTGCCAGCAGTTCGACAGGGGTGGCGGCTGAAGCTTTCTTT
D gene: -; V gene: TRBV4-3; J gene: TRBJ1-1; clone size: -; CDR3 protein: CASSHSSRVGEAFF; CDR3 DNA: TGCGCCAGCAGCCACTCTTCCCGGGTTGGTGAAGCTTTCTTT
D gene: -; V gene: TRBV20-1; J gene: TRBJ1-1; clone size: few; CDR3 protein: CSARDLPNTEAFF; CDR3 DNA: TGCAGTGCTAGAGATCTGCCAAACACTGAAGCTTTCTTT
D gene: TRBD1; V gene: TRBV7-8; J gene: TRBJ1-4; clone size: many; CDR3 protein: CASSLGGTGREKLFF; CDR3 DNA: TGTGCCAGCAGCTTAGGGGGGACAGGGCGAGAAAAACTGTTTTTT
D gene: -; V gene: TRBV19; J gene: TRBJ1-1; clone size: -; CDR3 protein: CASRRAALNTEAFF; CDR3 DNA: TGTGCCAGTAGGCGCGCAGCCTTGAACACTGAAGCTTTCTTT
D gene: -; V gene: TRBV6-1; J gene: TRBJ2-3; clone size: few; CDR3 protein: CASSLYREPLPTDTQYF; CDR3 DNA: TGTGCCAGCAGTCTTTACAGGGAACCCCTCCCGACAGATACGCAGTATTTT
D gene: -; V gene: TRBV7-2; J gene: TRBJ1-1; clone size: -; CDR3 protein: CASIHDGYEAFF; CDR3 DNA: TGTGCCAGCATCCACGACGGGTATGAAGCTTTCTTT
D gene: TRBD1; V gene: TRBV7-9; J gene: TRBJ1-1; clone size: -; CDR3 protein: CASSSTGGENTEAFF; CDR3 DNA: TGTGCCAGCAGCTCCACAGGGGGGGAGAACACTGAAGCTTTCTTT